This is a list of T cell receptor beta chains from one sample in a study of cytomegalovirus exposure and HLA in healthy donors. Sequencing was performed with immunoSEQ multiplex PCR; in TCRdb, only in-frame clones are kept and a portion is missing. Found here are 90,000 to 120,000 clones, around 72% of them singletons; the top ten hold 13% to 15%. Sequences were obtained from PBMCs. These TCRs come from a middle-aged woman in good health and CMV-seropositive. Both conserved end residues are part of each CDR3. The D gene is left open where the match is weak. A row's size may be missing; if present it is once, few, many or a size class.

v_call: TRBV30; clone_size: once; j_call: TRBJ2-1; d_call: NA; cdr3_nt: TGTGCCTGGAGTCGAAGGGGGGGATACTACAATGAGCAGTTCTTC; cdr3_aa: CAWSRRGGYYNEQFF
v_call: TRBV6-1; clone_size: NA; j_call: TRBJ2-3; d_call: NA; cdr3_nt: TGTGCCAGCAATAGTGCCCTCAGCACAGATACGCAGTATTTT; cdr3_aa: CASNSALSTDTQYF
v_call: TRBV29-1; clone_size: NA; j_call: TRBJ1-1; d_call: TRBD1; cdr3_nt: TGCAGCGGGGAGAGACAGGGGGACACTGAAGCTTTCTTT; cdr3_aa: CSGERQGDTEAFF
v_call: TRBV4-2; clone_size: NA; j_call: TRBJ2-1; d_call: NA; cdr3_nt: TGTGCCAGCAGCCAAGGAGGGGGGGGCTACAATGAGCAGTTCTTC; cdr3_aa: CASSQGGGGYNEQFF
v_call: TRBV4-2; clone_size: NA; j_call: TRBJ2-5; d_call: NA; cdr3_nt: TGTGCCAGCAGCCAAGAAACGGGGGGCGGAGAGACCCAGTACTTC; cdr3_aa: CASSQETGGGETQYF
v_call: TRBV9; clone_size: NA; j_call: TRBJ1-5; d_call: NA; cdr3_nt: TGTGCCAGCAGCCCCAGTGGAGGGGTAAATCAGCCCCAGCATTTT; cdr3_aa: CASSPSGGVNQPQHF
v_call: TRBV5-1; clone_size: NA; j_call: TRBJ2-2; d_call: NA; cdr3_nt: TGCGCCAGCAGCCGCGGACAGACCAACACCGGGGAGCTGTTTTTT; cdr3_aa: CASSRGQTNTGELFF
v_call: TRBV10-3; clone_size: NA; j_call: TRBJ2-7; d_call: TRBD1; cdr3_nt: TGTGCCATCAGTGACCAGTTAAGTCAGGGGGACGAGCAGTACTTC; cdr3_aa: CAISDQLSQGDEQYF
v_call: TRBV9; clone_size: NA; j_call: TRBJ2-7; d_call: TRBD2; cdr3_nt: TGTGCCAGCAGCGCGGGACTAGCGAAAGAGCAGTACTTC; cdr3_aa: CASSAGLAKEQYF
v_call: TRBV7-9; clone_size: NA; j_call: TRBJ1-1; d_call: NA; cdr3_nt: TGTGCCAGCAGCCTGAACGGGGGGAAGAACACTGAAGCTTTCTTT; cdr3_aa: CASSLNGGKNTEAFF
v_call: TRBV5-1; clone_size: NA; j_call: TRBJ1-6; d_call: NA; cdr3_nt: TGCGCCAGCAGCTTAGCGGGACCCAAATATAATTCACCCCTCCACTTT; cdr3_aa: CASSLAGPKYNSPLHF
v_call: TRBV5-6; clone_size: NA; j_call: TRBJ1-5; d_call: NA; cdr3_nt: TGTGCCAGCAGCCAGAGAAAGAGACGGGGGTCGATTAGTCAGCCCCAGCATTTT; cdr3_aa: CASSQRKRRGSISQPQHF
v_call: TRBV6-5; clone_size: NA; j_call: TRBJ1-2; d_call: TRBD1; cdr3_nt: TGTGCCAGCTCAAGGACAGGGGGCGACTATGGCTACACCTTC; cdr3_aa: CASSRTGGDYGYTF
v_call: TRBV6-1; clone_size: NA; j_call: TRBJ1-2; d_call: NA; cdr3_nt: TGTGCCAGCAGTGAATCTACTCCAGGGCAAGGCTACACCTTC; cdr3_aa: CASSESTPGQGYTF
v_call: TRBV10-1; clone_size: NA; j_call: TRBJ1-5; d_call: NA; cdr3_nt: TGCGCCAGCAGTGAGACGGGAAATCAGCCCCAGCATTTT; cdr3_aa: CASSETGNQPQHF
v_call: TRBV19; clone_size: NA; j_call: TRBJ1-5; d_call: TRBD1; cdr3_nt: TGTGCCAGTAATACGGGACAGGGGAGCAATCAGCCCCAGCATTTT; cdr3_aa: CASNTGQGSNQPQHF
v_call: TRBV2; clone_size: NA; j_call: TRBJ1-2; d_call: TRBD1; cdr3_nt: TGTGCCAGCATGCCCTACTACAGGGGGGGCTATGGCTACACCTTC; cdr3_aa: CASMPYYRGGYGYTF
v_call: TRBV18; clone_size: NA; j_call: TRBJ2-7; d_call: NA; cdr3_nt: TGTGCCAGCTCACCCCGAGTAGACTACGAGCAGTACTTC; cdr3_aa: CASSPRVDYEQYF
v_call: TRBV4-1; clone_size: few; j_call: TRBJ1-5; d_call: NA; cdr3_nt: TGCGCCAGCAGCTCTGACAGCGGCAATCAGCCCCAGCATTTT; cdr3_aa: CASSSDSGNQPQHF
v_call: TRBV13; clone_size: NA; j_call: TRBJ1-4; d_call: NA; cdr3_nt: TGTGCCAGCAGCTTAGGAAGGACAACAACTAATGAAAAACTGTTTTTT; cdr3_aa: CASSLGRTTTNEKLFF
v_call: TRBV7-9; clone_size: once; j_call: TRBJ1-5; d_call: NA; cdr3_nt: TGTGCCAGCAGCTTCGGAGATCAGCCCCAGCATTTT; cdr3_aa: CASSFGDQPQHF
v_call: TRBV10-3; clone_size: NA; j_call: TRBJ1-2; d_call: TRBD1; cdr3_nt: TGTGCCATCAGTGAGCGACCGGGACAGGGGGCGCGGAGTAACTATGGCTACACCTTC; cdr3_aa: CAISERPGQGARSNYGYTF
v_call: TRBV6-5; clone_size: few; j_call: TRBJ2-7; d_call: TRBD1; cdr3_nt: TGTGCCAGCAGTTACTCGTTCACAGGGGGCCCCTACGAGCAGTACTTC; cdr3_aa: CASSYSFTGGPYEQYF
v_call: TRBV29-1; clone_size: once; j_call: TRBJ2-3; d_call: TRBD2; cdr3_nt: TGCAGCGTGACCCCCGCGGGGGGGCCGACAGATACGCAGTATTTT; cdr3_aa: CSVTPAGGPTDTQYF
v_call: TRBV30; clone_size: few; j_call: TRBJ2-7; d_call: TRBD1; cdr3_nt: TGTGCCTGGAGTGTACTGGGGACAGTCCAGTACTTC; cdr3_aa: CAWSVLGTVQYF
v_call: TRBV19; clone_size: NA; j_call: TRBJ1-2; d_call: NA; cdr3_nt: TGTGCCAGTAGTAACCCAGGGGATGACTATGGCTACACCTTC; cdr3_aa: CASSNPGDDYGYTF
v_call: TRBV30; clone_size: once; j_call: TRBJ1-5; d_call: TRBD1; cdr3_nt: TGTGCCTGGAATATGGGCAGGGGGCAAAGAAGCAATCAGCCCCAGCATTTT; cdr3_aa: CAWNMGRGQRSNQPQHF
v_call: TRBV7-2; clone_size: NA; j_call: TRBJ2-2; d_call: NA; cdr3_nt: TGTGCCAGCAGCTTTTCCAGGGTGACCGGGGAGCTGTTTTTT; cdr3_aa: CASSFSRVTGELFF
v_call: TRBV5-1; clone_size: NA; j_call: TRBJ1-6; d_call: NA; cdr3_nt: TGCGCCAGCAGCAACAGCTTCGATGCTTATAATTCACCCCTCCACTTT; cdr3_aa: CASSNSFDAYNSPLHF
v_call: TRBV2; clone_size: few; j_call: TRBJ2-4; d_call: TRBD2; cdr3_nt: TGTGCCAGCGGGAGGGCAGTCCTAACAGTGCTAGCCAAAAACATTCAGTACTTC; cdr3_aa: CASGRAVLTVLAKNIQYF
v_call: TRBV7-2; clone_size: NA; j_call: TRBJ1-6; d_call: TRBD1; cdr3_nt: TGTGCCAGCAGCCCAGGACAGGGGGCCTCACCCCTCCACTTT; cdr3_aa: CASSPGQGASPLHF
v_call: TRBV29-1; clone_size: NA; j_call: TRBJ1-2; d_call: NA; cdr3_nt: TGCAGCGCCGGGGGGGGTTATGGCTACACCTTC; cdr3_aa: CSAGGGYGYTF
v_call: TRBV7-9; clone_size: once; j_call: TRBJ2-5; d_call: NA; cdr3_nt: TGTGCCAGCAGCTTGGGGGGGCGCGAGACCCAGTACTTC; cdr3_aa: CASSLGGRETQYF
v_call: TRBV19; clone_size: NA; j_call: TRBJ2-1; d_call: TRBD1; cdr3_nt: TGTGCCAGTAACTCGGACAGGGGAAGAGGGAATGAGCAGTTCTTC; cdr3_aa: CASNSDRGRGNEQFF
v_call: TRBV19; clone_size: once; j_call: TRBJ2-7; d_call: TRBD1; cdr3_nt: TGTGCCAGTAGTCCGTCAGGGGGCGGTTACGAGCAGTACTTC; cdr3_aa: CASSPSGGGYEQYF
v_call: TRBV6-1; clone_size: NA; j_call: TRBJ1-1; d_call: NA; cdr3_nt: TGTGCCAGCAGTGATCGTGTCGGGGTTATGGGAACTGAAGCTTTCTTT; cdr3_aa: CASSDRVGVMGTEAFF
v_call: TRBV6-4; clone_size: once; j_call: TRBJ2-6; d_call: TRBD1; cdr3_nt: TGTGCCAGCAGTGACTCCCCGCAGGGGGCCTCTGGGGCCAACGTCCTGACTTTC; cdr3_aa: CASSDSPQGASGANVLTF
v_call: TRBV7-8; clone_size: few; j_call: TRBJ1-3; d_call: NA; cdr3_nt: TGTGCCAGCAGCTTCGGGGGCTCTGGAAACACCATATATTTT; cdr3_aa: CASSFGGSGNTIYF
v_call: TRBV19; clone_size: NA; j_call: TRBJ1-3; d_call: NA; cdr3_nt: TGTGCCAGTGAAGACAGGCGGGGAAACACCATATATTTT; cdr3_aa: CASEDRRGNTIYF
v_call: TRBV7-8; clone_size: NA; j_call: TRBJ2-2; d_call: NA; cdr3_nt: TGTGCCAGCAGCTTAGCGAAAAGAAGCTCTAGCGCCGGGGAGCTGTTTTTT; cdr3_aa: CASSLAKRSSSAGELFF
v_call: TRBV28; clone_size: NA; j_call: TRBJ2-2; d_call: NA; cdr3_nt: TGTGCCAGCAGTTTGGGTAGCGGATTCACCGGGGAGCTGTTTTTT; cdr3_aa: CASSLGSGFTGELFF
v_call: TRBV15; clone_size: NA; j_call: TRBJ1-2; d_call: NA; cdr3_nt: TGTGCCACCAGCCAAGGGGACTATGGCTACACCTTC; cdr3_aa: CATSQGDYGYTF
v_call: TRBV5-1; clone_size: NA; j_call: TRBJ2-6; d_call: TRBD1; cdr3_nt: TGCGCCAGCAGCTCAACCAGGGGGTTTTTTTCTGGGGCCAACGTCCTGACTTTC; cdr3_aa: CASSSTRGFFSGANVLTF
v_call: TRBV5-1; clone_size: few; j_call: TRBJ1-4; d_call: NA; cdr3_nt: TGCGCCAGCAGCCGCGGAGGATCAACTAATGAAAAACTGTTTTTT; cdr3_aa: CASSRGGSTNEKLFF
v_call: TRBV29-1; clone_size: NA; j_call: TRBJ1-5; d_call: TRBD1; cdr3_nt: TGCAGCGTTAAGGGACAGGAGGGGCAGCCCCAGCATTTT; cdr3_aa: CSVKGQEGQPQHF
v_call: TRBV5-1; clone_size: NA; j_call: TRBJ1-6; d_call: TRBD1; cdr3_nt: TGCGCCAGCCGATCAGGGCCAGGGGGCGCAGTAAATAATTCACCCCTCCACTTT; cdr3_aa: CASRSGPGGAVNNSPLHF
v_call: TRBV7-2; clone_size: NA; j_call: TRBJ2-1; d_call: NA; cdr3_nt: TGTGCCAGCAGCTTGACCAGGTTTGATGAGCAGTTCTTC; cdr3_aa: CASSLTRFDEQFF
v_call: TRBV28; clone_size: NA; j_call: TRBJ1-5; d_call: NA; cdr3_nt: TGTGCCAGCAGTTTCGGACAGATCAATCAGCCCCAGCATTTT; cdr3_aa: CASSFGQINQPQHF
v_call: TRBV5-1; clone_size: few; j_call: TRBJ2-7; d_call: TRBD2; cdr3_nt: TGCGCCAGCAGCTTCGGGGGGAGCTCCTACGAGCAGTACTTC; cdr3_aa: CASSFGGSSYEQYF
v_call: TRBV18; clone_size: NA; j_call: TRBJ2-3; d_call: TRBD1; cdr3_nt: TGTGCCAGCTCGAGGGTCCCAGGGGGACGTTTCACAGATACGCAGTATTTT; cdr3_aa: CASSRVPGGRFTDTQYF
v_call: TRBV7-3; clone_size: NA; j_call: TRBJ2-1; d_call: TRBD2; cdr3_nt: TGTGCCAGCAGGGCGACTAGCGGGGGGGCCGGGGAGCAGTTCTTC; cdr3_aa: CASRATSGGAGEQFF
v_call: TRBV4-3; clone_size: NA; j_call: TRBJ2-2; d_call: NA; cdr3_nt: TGCGCCAGCAGCCCCTCTAGACTAGGTCCCGGGGAGCTGTTTTTT; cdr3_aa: CASSPSRLGPGELFF
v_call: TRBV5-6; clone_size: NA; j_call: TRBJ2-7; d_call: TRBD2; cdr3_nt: TGTGCCAGCAGCTTATCCGGGACTATCTACGAGCAGTACTTC; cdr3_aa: CASSLSGTIYEQYF
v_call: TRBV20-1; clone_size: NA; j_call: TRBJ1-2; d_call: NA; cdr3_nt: TGCAGTGCTAGTCCGGGTTATGGCTACACCTTC; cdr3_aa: CSASPGYGYTF
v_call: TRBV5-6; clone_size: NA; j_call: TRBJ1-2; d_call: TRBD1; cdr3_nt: TGTGCCAGCAGTTCAGGGGGCCTCTATGGCTACACCTTC; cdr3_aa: CASSSGGLYGYTF